The clone carrying this T cell receptor beta chain has a handful of counts. Those enrolled, adults aged roughly 18 to 95 years, came from some 23 US areas. Cohorts were determined from participant-reported clinical history. V shed 5 bases and J shed 2 bases, with 22 bases lying between them. This CDR3 has 17 amino acids. These data come from a study of blood T cell repertoires in COVID-19. The wider study: PBMCs, B-cell-depleted T cells, or T cells were the source of the cDNA or gDNA that made up the material.

Original data processing: How many nucleated cells were present was estimated from reference gene primer amplification. Generated by immunoSEQ multiplex PCR, the TCRdb table keeps only in-frame clones and is missing some. The DNA gave D and trimming, while V, J and clone size come from that table. The table has hundreds of thousands of clones, roughly 86% seen once. The specimen was PBMCs or T cells enriched from blood (not recorded which). The genes are TRBV5-3 and TRBJ1-1; D is unclear. TRBV5-3 is recorded as an ORF, its role being uncertain. The receptor was isolated from a woman aged 25 to 39 who had recovered from COVID-19. The CDR3 region has the DNA TGTGCCAGAAGGTCACCCGACCTAAAGGAGAGAAACACTGAAGCTTTCTTT. Protein product: CARRSPDLKERNTEAFF.